These 31 T cell receptor beta chains were sequenced from one sample in a study of blood T cell repertoires in COVID-19. Clones were sequenced by immunoSEQ multiplex PCR, and TCRdb holds only the in-frame ones, with some missing. The sample shows roughly 100,000 clones, 75% to 85% of them seen only once. Material for sequencing was peripheral blood. Receptors originate from a woman over 75 with acute or convalescent COVID-19.

The chain uses TRBV2 and TRBJ1-3; 9 positions agree with TRBD1. The junction had 5 bases not matched to a gene; V was cut back by 6 bases and J by 2 bases. Germline V gene data show CDR1 as SNHLY and CDR2 as FYNNEI. The CDR3 extends over 15 amino acids. The CDR3 DNA is TGTGCCAGCAGGACAGGGGGTGTTCCTGGAAACACCATATATTTT. Protein product: CASRTGGVPGNTIYF.

This rearrangement joins TRBV13 to TRBJ1-5; TRBD1 is a possible D gene (6 bases). The CDR3 spans 17 residues. The V gene's germline CDR1 is PRHDT and CDR2 FYEKMQ (reference sequence). Between the trimmed V and J ends, which lost 5 bases and 0 bases, there was a span of 17 bases. Written as DNA, the CDR3 is TGTGCCAGCAGCATAACACAGGGTTCATATAGCAATCAGCCCCAGCATTTT. This sequence encodes CASSITQGSYSNQPQHF. Full variable domain (rest looked up from reference TRBV13 and TRBJ1-5): AAGVIQSPRHLIKEKRETATLKCYPIPRHDTVYWYQQGPGQDPQFLISFYEKMQSDKGSIPDRFSAQQFSDYHSELNMSSLELGDSALYFCASSITQGSYSNQPQHFGDGTRLSIL.

This rearrangement joins TRBV6-2 or TRBV6-3 to TRBJ2-7; TRBD2 is a possible D gene (5 bases). Germline lookup yields CDR1 MNHEY and CDR2 SVGEGT. The CDR3 extends over 16 amino acids. Trimming left V 3 bases short and J 1 base short, with 16 bases between. The CDR3 nucleotides are TGTGCCAGCAGTTATGTACAAAATCGGGGATCCTACGAGCAGTACTTC. Translation gives CASSYVQNRGSYEQYF.

This sequence joins TRBV5-1 and TRBJ1-6; D call uncertain. The CDR3 consists of 15 residues. Trimming took off 6 bases at V and 0 bases at J, with 10 bases between the two ends. Looked up from germline, CDR1 is SGHRS and CDR2 is YFSETQ. CDR3 DNA sequence: TGCGCCAGCAAAAACCTGAGCTCCTATAATTCACCCCTCCACTTT. This encodes CASKNLSSYNSPLHF.

The genes are TRBV28 and TRBJ1-5, with 8 bases lining up with TRBD1. CDR1 MDHEN and CDR2 SYDVKM come from the germline V gene. The length of the CDR3 is 15 residues. V trimming: 6 bases; J trimming: 6 bases; junction bases outside the gene matches: 10. The CDR3 DNA sequence: TGTGCCAGCAGCGGGTCCGGGACAGGCTTTCAGCCCCAGCATTTT. Encoded protein: CASSGSGTGFQPQHF.

V is TRBV4-3 and J is TRBJ2-7; TRBD2 matches 9 bases. J was trimmed by 3 bases and V by 0 bases; bases with no gene match: 6. The length of the CDR3 is 16 residues. Germline V gene sequence: CDR1 LGHNA, CDR2 YSLEER. The CDR3 protein is CASSQELAGANYEQYF. CDR3 DNA: TGCGCCAGCAGCCAAGAGTTAGCGGGAGCGAACTACGAGCAGTACTTC.

This sequence joins TRBV7-6 and TRBJ2-3; 7 bases are a match to TRBD1. J lost 5 bases, V lost 5 bases, and 10 bases had no gene match. CDR1 SGHVS and CDR2 FNYEAQ come from the germline V gene. This CDR3 is built from 15 residues. The chain's CDR3 is CASSAPNTGEDTQYF. The CDR3 DNA reads TGTGCCAGCAGCGCACCAAACACAGGGGAAGATACGCAGTATTTT.

This chain uses TRBV4-3 with TRBJ2-1, with D possibly TRBD2 on 5 matching bases. The V end was cut by 1 base, the J end by 2 bases, with 12 bases between. The CDR3 is made up of 16 amino acids. Germline assignment: CDR1 LGHNA and CDR2 YSLEER. CDR3 region: CASSQGTISAYNEQFF. CDR3 nucleotide sequence: TGCGCCAGCAGCCAAGGCACGATTAGCGCCTACAATGAGCAGTTCTTC.

This rearrangement joins TRBV4-3 to TRBJ1-4; 8 nucleotides align to TRBD1. Per the germline V gene, CDR1 is LGHNA and CDR2 is YSLEER. The CDR3 spans 15 residues. V gave up 2 bases and J gave up 2 bases; unmatched junction bases: 1. CDR3 sequence (DNA): TGCGCCAGCAGCCAAAACAGGGGGACTAATGAAAAACTGTTTTTT. Translated: CASSQNRGTNEKLFF.

V gene TRBV2 combines with J gene TRBJ1-3; possible D gene TRBD1, 6 bases. The germline gives CDR1 SNHLY, CDR2 FYNNEI. Trimming left V 8 bases short and J 0 bases short, with 14 bases between. The length of the CDR3 is 15 residues. The CDR3 DNA follows: TGTGCCAGCCAGACAGGTCCGTACTCTGGAAACACCATATATTTT. Protein product: CASQTGPYSGNTIYF.

The CDR3 DNA is TGTGCCAGCAGTTCACAAACCTGGGACAGGGGGCGGGCCTATGGCTACACCTTC. It yields the protein CASSSQTWDRGRAYGYTF. The rearrangement uses TRBV28 and TRBJ1-2; TRBD1 agrees at 12 bases. CDR1 and CDR2 (germline): MDHEN, SYDVKM. V was clipped by 4 bases and J by 4 bases; unmatched bases: 13. This CDR3 contains 18 residues.

V and J are TRBV18 and TRBJ1-1; possible D gene TRBD1, 5 bases. CDR1 is KGHSH, CDR2 LQKENI, per germline. The CDR3 is made up of 16 amino acids. Trimming left V 4 bases short and J 1 base short, with 16 bases between. The CDR3 here is CASSLRVGDSNTEAFF. For the CDR3, the DNA is TGTGCCAGCTCACTGAGAGTTGGGGACTCGAACACTGAAGCTTTCTTT.

The chain is built from TRBV28 and TRBJ2-7; TRBD2 agrees at 10 bases. CDR1 and CDR2 (germline): MDHEN, SYDVKM. The CDR3 is made up of 15 amino acids. J gave up 4 bases and V 4 bases, and 7 bases lay outside the gene matches. CDR3 nucleotides: TGTGCCAGCAGTTCACCTAGCGGGAGAGGTTACGAGCAGTACTTC. As protein: CASSSPSGRGYEQYF.

The V gene is TRBV7-3, the J gene TRBJ2-5, with 9 bases fitting TRBD2. Germline assignment: CDR1 SGHTA and CDR2 FQGTGA. The CDR3 is 13 amino acids. The V segment lost 5 bases and the J segment 5 bases; nucleotides outside the gene matches: 3. This CDR3 is CASSGGGGETQYF. The CDR3 DNA sequence: TGTGCCAGCAGCGGCGGGGGGGGCGAGACCCAGTACTTC. Together with reference TRBV7-3 and TRBJ2-5, the CDR3 gives the full variable domain: GAGVSQTPSNKVTEKGKYVELRCDPISGHTALYWYRQSLGQGPEFLIYFQGTGAADDSGLPNDRFFAVRPEGSVSTLKIQRTERGDSAVYLCASSGGGGETQYFGPGTRLLVL.

The chain employs TRBV13 and TRBJ1-3; 8 nucleotides align to TRBD1. Germline V gene data show CDR1 as PRHDT and CDR2 as FYEKMQ (reference sequence). The CDR3 is made up of 14 amino acids. V was clipped by 5 bases and J by 2 bases; unmatched bases: 2. The CDR3 DNA reads TGTGCCAGCAGCCTACAGGGGGCTGGAAACACCATATATTTT. Its protein is CASSLQGAGNTIYF.

V is TRBV3-1 (or the pseudogene TRBV3-2) and J is TRBJ1-2; possible D gene TRBD1, 5 bases. Germline V gene data show CDR1 as LGHDT and CDR2 as YNNKEL (reference sequence). Trimming removed 1 base from V and 8 bases from J, with 14 bases in between. CDR3 length: 14 amino acids. CDR3 nucleotides: TGTGCCAGCAGCCAAGTGGGGGGACTCAACGGCTACACCTTC. As protein: CASSQVGGLNGYTF.

The V and J genes are TRBV13 and TRBJ1-1; unclear D gene. CDR1 and CDR2 (germline): PRHDT, FYEKMQ (reference sequence). CDR3 length: 14 residues. V shed 3 bases and J shed 0 bases, with 8 bases lying between them. DNA for the CDR3: TGTGCCAGCAGCTTGGGCAGCCTGAACACTGAAGCTTTCTTT. Amino acids: CASSLGSLNTEAFF.

The CDR3 region has the DNA TGCGCCAGCAGCGGCGTGGGGGGTGCTACAGATACGCAGTATTTT. Protein: CASSGVGGATDTQYF. The chain has TRBV5-1 and TRBJ2-3; TRBD2 might be the D (6 bases). The V gene lost 4 bases and the J gene lost 3 bases, with 15 bases spanning the gap. The germline CDR1 and CDR2 sequences are SGHRS and YFSETQ. The CDR3 has 15 amino acids.

The chain employs TRBV6-5 and TRBJ2-1; TRBD2 matches at 8 bases. The CDR3 runs 15 residues. V lost 2 bases to trimming and J lost 7 bases; unmatched junction nucleotides: 7. Germline V gene data show CDR1 as MNHEY and CDR2 as SVGAGI. The CDR3 DNA is TGTGCCAGCAGTTACACTAGCGGAAGACCGAATGAGCAGTTCTTC. Translating it yields CASSYTSGRPNEQFF.

This clone was counted a single time. This sequence joins TRBV28 and TRBJ2-1; TRBD2 matches 7 bases. The CDR3 is 15 amino acids. Germline trimming cut 7 bases from V and 3 bases from J; bases unmatched to any gene: 9. Germline V gene sequence: CDR1 MDHEN, CDR2 SYDVKM. The CDR3 region has the DNA TGTGCCAGCAACCATGCTAGCGGTTACTACAATGAGCAGTTCTTC. Protein: CASNHASGYYNEQFF.

A few counts support this clone. The chain recombines TRBV11-2 with TRBJ2-1; no clear D gene. Trimming took 3 bases from V and 1 from J, leaving 7 bases between them. Germline values: CDR1 SGHAT, CDR2 FQNNGV. The CDR3 is 14 residues long. CDR3 protein: CASSLRVSYNEQFF. In DNA, the CDR3 is TGTGCCAGCAGCTTGCGCGTTTCCTACAATGAGCAGTTCTTC.

This clone was recorded only once. Written as DNA, the CDR3 is TGTGCCACCCATCGGGGGGGCGCCCCAGATACGCAGTATTTT. This translates into CATHRGGAPDTQYF. This chain links TRBV19 with TRBJ2-3; TRBD2 agrees at 8 bases. The trim removed 10 bases at V and 4 bases at J, leaving 10 bases unmatched. CDR3 length equals 14 residues. CDR1 and CDR2 from the germline V gene are LNHDA and SQIVND (reference sequence).

V gene TRBV5-1 combines with J gene TRBJ2-1; 8 nucleotides align to TRBD1. The CDR3 length is 16 residues. Germline V gene sequence: CDR1 SGHRS, CDR2 YFSETQ. V shed 0 bases, J shed 4 bases, and the junction held 6 bases outside the gene matches. CDR3 in DNA: TGCGCCAGCAGCTTGGCCCCCGGGACAGGTTACAATGAGCAGTTCTTC. Its protein product is CASSLAPGTGYNEQFF. The variable domain in full, completed from reference TRBV5-1 and TRBJ2-1, reads KAGVTQTPRYLIKTRGQQVTLSCSPISGHRSVSWYQQTPGQGLQFLFEYFSETQRNKGNFPGRFSGRQFSNSRSEMNVSTLELGDSALYLCASSLAPGTGYNEQFFGPGTRLTVL.

This chain's CDR3 is CASSQVYEQYF. The DNA of the CDR3 is TGTGCCAGCAGTCAGGTCTACGAGCAGTACTTC. The gene calls are TRBV6-2 or TRBV6-3 and TRBJ2-7; no clear D gene. V lost 5 bases, J lost 3 bases, and 5 bases lay in between. Germline CDR1 is MNHEY and CDR2 is SVGEGT. The CDR3 spans 11 residues.

This clone has only one observation. V is TRBV21-1 and J is TRBJ2-5; TRBD2, the table's D call, was not compared with the DNA. TRBV21-1 is an annotated pseudogene. This CDR3 contains 18 residues. The CDR3 loop is CASREPRGGKVSKETQYF. For the CDR3, the DNA is TGTGCCAGCAGGGAACCTCGGGGAGGGAAGGTGTCAAAAGAGACCCAGTACTTC.

This clone was counted a few times. The chain is built from TRBV2 and TRBJ1-5; the D is unclear. Germline CDR1 reads SNHLY; CDR2 reads FYNNEI. V lost 8 bases, J lost 7 bases, and 15 bases lay in between. This CDR3 region has 13 residues. DNA of the CDR3: TGTGCCAGCTGTATTGAGGGTGACCAGCCCCAGCATTTT. This sequence encodes CASCIEGDQPQHF.

The chain uses TRBV24-1 and TRBJ1-1; no definite D call. CDR3 length equals 13 residues. Trimming pared 0 bases from V and 7 bases from J, leaving 8 bases between. The germline CDR1 and CDR2 sequences are KGHDR and SFDVKD. The CDR3 sequence: CATSDLHTSEAFF. CDR3 nucleotide sequence: TGTGCCACCAGTGATTTGCATACCAGTGAAGCTTTCTTT.

CDR3 sequence: CASSVAGGRVDIQYF. In DNA form, the CDR3 reads TGTGCCAGTAGTGTAGCGGGGGGGCGGGTAGACATTCAGTACTTC. The chain is built from TRBV19 and TRBJ2-4; 11 nucleotides agree with TRBD2. The CDR3 loop spans 15 amino acids. Germline trimming cut 5 bases from V and 8 bases from J; bases unmatched to any gene: 8. Germline CDR1 reads LNHDA; CDR2 reads SQIVND (reference sequence).

The CDR3 region is CSVADSGKNTGELFF. CDR3 DNA sequence: TGCAGCGTGGCGGATAGCGGCAAGAACACCGGGGAGCTGTTTTTT. The chain recombines TRBV29-1 with TRBJ2-2; a weak D match, TRBD2 (6 bases). V was pared by 6 bases and J by 1 base, with 15 bases between. The CDR3 consists of 15 residues. CDR1 is SQVTM, CDR2 ANQGSEA, per germline.

V usage is TRBV3-1 (or the pseudogene TRBV3-2) and J usage is TRBJ1-4; tentatively, D is TRBD1 (6 bases). Trimming removed 4 bases at V and 15 bases at J, with 27 bases between. CDR3 length: 16 residues. Germline CDR1 LGHDT, CDR2 YNNKEL (reference sequence). CDR3 nucleotides: TGTGCCAGCAGCCCCTATAATACAGCAGGGGCGCGTAGGGTGTTTTTT. Translating it yields CASSPYNTAGARRVFF.

This rearrangement joins TRBV5-4 to TRBJ1-6, with a tentative D call TRBD1 (5 bases). This CDR3 has 15 amino acids. The germline gives CDR1 SGHNT, CDR2 YYREEE (reference sequence). V gave up 1 base and J gave up 7 bases, with 12 bases separating them. The CDR3 spells CASSLKGIDNSPLHF. Written as DNA, the CDR3 is TGTGCCAGCAGCTTGAAGGGGATTGACAATTCACCCCTCCACTTT.